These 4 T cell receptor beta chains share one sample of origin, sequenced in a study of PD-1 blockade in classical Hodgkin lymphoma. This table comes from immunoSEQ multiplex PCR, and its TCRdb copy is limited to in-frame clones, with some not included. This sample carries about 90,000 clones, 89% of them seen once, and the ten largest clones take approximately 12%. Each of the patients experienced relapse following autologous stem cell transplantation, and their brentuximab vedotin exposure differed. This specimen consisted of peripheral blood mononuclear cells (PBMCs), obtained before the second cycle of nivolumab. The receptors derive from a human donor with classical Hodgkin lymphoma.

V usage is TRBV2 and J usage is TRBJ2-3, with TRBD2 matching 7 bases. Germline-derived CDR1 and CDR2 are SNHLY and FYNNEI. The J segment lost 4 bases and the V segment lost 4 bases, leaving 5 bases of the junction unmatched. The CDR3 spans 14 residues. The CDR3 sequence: CASSGDYVPDTQYF. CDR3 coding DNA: TGTGCCAGCAGTGGGGACTACGTACCAGATACGCAGTATTTT.

The CDR3 region is CASSFGSGFSDEQFF. The CDR3 DNA reads as TGCGCCAGCAGCTTCGGGTCAGGGTTTTCGGATGAGCAGTTCTTC. The V and J genes are TRBV5-1 and TRBJ2-1; D might be TRBD1 (5 bases). This CDR3 contains 15 residues. Germline assignment: CDR1 SGHRS and CDR2 YFSETQ. Trimming left V 2 bases short and J 8 bases short, with 17 bases between.

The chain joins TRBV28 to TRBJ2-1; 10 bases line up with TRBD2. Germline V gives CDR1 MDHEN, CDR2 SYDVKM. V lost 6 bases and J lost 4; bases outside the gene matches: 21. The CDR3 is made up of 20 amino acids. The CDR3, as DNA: TGTGCCAGCAGCCCCCCGGCTACTAGAGCGGGAGGGTTCAAGTACAATGAGCAGTTCTTC. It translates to CASSPPATRAGGFKYNEQFF.

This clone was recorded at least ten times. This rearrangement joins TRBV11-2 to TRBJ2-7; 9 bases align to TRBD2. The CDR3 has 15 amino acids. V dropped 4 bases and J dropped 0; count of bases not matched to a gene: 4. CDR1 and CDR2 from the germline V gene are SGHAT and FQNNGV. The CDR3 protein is CASSSRGGDSYEQYF. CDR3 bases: TGTGCCAGCAGCTCCCGCGGGGGGGACTCCTACGAGCAGTACTTC.